Here is one T cell receptor beta chain with its context. TCRdb redid the calling of the 5' RACE reads with MiXCR, one entry per CDR3 protein. Here the sample spans approximately 400,000 distinct CDR3 sequences, more than 15% being singletons. The sample comes from a study of T-cell memory formation after mild COVID-19. Study-wide background: TCR clusters showed largely donor specificity.

The CDR3 consists of 15 residues. Looked up from germline, CDR1 is LGHDT and CDR2 is YNNKEL (reference sequence). The ends lost 1 base at V and 5 bases at J; junction bases unmatched: 0. This rearrangement joins TRBV3-1 to TRBJ1-6; 9 nucleotides align to TRBD1. Input material: PBMCs or a T cell subset sorted from them (not recorded which). The TCR sequence derives from a man in his late teens or twenties who had mild COVID-19 (a few samples of this study predate the infection). Cell type and time point are not known. DNA of the CDR3: TGTGCCAGCAGCCAAGGGACAGGGGATAATTCACCCCTCCACTTT. Translated: CASSQGTGDNSPLHF.